This TCR beta chain appears in the sequencing data of a study of blood T cell repertoires in COVID-19. Looking at the study overall: Collection of acute and convalescent COVID-19 samples took place in the United States, Italy and Spain. The analysed material was cDNA or gDNA that came from T cells, B-cell-depleted T cells, or PBMCs.

From germline, CDR1 is SNHLY and CDR2 FYNNEI. Trimming took 7 bases from V and 0 from J, leaving 9 bases between them. The CDR3 is 14 residues long. The authors' processing: Reference gene primer amplification gave nucleated cell count estimates. Sequencing used immunoSEQ multiplex PCR; TCRdb keeps in-frame clones, though not all of them. V and J calls and clone size are given by that table; D and trimming were obtained from the DNA. Seen here are 380,000 or so clones, more than 70% observed once, and the top ten hold more than 0.95%. V is TRBV2 and J is TRBJ1-4; no firm D call. The sample was peripheral blood. The TCR was taken from a man in his forties with acute or convalescent COVID-19. The CDR3 is CASTTGATNEKLFF. In DNA, the CDR3 is TGTGCCAGCACCACGGGTGCAACTAATGAAAAACTGTTTTTT.